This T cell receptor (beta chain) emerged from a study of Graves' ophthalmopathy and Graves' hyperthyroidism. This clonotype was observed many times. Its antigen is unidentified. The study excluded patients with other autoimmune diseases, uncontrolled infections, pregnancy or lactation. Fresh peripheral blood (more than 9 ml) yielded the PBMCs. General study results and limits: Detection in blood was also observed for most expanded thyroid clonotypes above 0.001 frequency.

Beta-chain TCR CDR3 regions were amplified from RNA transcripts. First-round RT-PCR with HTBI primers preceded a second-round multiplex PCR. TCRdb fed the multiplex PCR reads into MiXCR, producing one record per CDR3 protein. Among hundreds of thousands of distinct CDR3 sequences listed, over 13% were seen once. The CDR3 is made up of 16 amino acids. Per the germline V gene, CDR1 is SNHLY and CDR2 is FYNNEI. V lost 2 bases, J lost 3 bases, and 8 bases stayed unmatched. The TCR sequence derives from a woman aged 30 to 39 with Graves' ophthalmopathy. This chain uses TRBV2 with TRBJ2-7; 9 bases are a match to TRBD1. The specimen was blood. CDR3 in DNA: TGTGCCAGCAGTGAAATTCGGCGGGACAGGGTCTACGAGCAGTACTTC. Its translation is CASSEIRRDRVYEQYF.